What follows describes a single TCR beta chain. The target antigen is unknown. Germline loops: CDR1 MDHEN, CDR2 SYDVKM. The V and J ends lost 0 bases and 2 bases, in that order; junction bases with no gene match: 4. There are 17 residues in the CDR3. These data belong to a study of CXCR4 blockade with PD-1 therapy in pancreatic cancer. Study outcomes and limitations: Only TCRbeta chains were sequenced here. Intratumoral clonality (mean roughly 0.14) exceeded healthy blood (around 0.048) but did not track survival. Convergent selection by common tumor antigens was suggested by nucleotide rearrangement counts.

Patients who provided the archived tumor blocks had not received neoadjuvant therapy before surgery. Clones were sequenced by immunoSEQ multiplex PCR, and TCRdb holds only the in-frame ones, with some missing. The table lists about 5,900 clones, approximately 40% of them singletons, with over 10% in the top ten. The V call is TRBV28, the J call TRBJ1-5; 10 bases align to TRBD1. Sequencing was performed on tumor tissue. The TCR sequence derives from a human donor with pancreatic ductal adenocarcinoma. This chain's CDR3 is CASSLWRQGAGNQPQHF. CDR3 coding DNA: TGTGCCAGCAGTTTATGGCGACAGGGGGCTGGCAATCAGCCCCAGCATTTT.